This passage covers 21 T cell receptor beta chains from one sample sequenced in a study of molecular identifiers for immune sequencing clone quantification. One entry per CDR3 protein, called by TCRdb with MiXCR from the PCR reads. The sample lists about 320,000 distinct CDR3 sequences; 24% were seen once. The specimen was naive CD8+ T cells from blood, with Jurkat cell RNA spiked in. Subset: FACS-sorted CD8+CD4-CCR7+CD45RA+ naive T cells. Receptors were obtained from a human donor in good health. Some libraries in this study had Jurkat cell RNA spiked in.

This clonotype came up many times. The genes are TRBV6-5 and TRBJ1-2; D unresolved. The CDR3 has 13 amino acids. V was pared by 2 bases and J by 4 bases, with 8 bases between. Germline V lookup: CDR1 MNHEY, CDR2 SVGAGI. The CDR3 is CASSYGIGYGYTF. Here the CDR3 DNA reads TGTGCCAGCAGTTACGGGATCGGCTATGGCTACACCTTC.

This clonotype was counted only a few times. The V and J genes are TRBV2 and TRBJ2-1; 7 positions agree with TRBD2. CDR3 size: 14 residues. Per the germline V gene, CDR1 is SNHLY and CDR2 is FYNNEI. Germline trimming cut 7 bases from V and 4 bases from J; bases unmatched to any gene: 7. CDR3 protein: CASTRDYPYNEQFF. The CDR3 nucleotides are TGTGCCAGCACCCGGGACTACCCTTACAATGAGCAGTTCTTC.

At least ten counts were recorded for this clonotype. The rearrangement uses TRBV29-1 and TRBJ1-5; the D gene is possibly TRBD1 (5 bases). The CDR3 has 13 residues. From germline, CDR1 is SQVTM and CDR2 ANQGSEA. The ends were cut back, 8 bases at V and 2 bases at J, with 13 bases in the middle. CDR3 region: CSIRGGGNQPQHF. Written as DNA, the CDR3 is TGCAGCATTCGGGGGGGGGGCAATCAGCCCCAGCATTTT.

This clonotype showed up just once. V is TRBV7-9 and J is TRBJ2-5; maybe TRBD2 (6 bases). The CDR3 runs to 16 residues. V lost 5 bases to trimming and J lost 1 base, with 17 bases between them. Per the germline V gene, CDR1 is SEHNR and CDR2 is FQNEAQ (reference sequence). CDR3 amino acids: CASSPMTAGSQETQYF. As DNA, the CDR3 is TGTGCCAGCAGCCCCATGACTGCGGGAAGCCAAGAGACCCAGTACTTC.

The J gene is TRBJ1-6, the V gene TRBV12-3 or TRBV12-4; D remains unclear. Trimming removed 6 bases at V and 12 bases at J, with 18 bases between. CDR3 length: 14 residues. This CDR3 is CASRAGPLGLPLHF. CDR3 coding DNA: TGTGCCAGCAGGGCCGGGCCCCTCGGATTACCCCTCCACTTT.

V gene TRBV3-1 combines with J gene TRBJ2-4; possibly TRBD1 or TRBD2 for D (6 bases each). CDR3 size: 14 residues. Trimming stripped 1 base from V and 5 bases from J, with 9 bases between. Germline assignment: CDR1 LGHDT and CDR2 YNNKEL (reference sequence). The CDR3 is CASSQVGGQNIQYF. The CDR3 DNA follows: TGTGCCAGCAGCCAAGTTGGGGGGCAAAACATTCAGTACTTC.

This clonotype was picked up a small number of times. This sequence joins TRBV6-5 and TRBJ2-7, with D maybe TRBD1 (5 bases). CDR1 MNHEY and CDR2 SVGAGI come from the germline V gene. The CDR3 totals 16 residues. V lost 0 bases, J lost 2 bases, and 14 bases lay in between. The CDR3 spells CASSYSAGRGAYEQYF. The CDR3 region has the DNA TGTGCCAGCAGTTACTCGGCAGGGCGTGGGGCCTACGAGCAGTACTTC.

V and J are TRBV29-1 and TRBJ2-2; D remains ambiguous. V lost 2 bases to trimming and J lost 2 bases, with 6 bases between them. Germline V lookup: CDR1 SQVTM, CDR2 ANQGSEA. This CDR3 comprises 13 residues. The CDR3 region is CSVELENTGELFF. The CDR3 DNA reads TGCAGCGTTGAACTAGAAAACACCGGGGAGCTGTTTTTT.

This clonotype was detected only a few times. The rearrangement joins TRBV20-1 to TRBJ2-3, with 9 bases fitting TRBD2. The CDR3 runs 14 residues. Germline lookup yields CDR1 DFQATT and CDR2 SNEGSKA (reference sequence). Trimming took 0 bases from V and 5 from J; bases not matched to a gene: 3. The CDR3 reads CSARDPLAGDTQYF. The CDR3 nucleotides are TGCAGTGCTAGAGATCCACTAGCGGGAGATACGCAGTATTTT.

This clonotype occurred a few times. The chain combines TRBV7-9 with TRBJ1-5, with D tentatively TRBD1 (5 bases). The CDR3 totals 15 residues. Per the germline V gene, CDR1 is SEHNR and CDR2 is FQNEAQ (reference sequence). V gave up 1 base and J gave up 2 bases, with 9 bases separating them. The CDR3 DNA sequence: TGTGCCAGCAGCTTAGTCGGGGGTGGCAATCAGCCCCAGCATTTT. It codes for CASSLVGGGNQPQHF.

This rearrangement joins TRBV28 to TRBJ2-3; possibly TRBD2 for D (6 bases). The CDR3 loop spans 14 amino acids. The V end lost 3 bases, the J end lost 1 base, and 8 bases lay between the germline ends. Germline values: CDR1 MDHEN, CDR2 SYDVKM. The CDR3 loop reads CASSLSSGTDTQYF. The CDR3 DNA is TGTGCCAGCAGTTTGTCTAGCGGCACAGATACGCAGTATTTT.

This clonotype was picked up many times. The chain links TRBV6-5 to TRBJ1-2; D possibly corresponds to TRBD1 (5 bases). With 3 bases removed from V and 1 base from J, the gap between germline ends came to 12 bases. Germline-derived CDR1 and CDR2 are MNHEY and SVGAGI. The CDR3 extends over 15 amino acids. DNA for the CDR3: TGTGCCAGCAGTTATGGTACAGGCGATAACTATGGCTACACCTTC. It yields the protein CASSYGTGDNYGYTF.

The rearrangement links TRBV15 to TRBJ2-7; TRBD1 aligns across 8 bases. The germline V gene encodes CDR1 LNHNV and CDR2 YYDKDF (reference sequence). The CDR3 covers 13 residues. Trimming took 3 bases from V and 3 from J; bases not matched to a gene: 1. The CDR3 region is CATSSGTGYEQYF. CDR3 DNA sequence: TGTGCCACCAGCAGCGGGACAGGCTACGAGCAGTACTTC.

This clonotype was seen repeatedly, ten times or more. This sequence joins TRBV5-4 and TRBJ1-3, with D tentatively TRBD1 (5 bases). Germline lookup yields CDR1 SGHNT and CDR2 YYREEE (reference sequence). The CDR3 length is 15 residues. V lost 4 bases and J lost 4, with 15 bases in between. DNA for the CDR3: TGTGCCAGCAGCGGGACTTTGGGGTCCGGAAACACCATATATTTT. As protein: CASSGTLGSGNTIYF.

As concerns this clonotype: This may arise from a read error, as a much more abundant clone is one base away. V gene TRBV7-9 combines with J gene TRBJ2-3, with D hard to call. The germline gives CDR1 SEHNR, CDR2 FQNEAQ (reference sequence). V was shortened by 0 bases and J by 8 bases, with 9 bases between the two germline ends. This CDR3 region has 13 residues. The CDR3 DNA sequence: TGTGCCAGCAGCTTAGCGGGTGAAGCTACGCAGTATTTT. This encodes CASSLAGEATQYF.

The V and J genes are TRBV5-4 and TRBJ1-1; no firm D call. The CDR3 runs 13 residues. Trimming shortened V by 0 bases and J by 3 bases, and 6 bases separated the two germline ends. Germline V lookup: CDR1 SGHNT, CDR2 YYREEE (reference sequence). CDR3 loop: CASSLDKDTEAFF. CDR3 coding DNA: TGTGCCAGCAGCTTGGATAAGGACACTGAAGCTTTCTTT.

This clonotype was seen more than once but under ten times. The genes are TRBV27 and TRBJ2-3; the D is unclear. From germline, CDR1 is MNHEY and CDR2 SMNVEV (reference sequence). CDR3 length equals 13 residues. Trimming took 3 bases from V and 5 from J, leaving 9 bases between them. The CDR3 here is CASSFGLLDTQYF. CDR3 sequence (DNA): TGTGCCAGCAGTTTCGGGCTTTTAGATACGCAGTATTTT.

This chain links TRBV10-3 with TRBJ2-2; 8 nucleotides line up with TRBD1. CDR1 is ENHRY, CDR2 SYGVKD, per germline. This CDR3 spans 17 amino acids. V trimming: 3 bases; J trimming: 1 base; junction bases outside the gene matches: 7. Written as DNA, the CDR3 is TGTGCCATCAGTGACCCTACAGGGGGATGGAACACCGGGGAGCTGTTTTTT. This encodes CAISDPTGGWNTGELFF.

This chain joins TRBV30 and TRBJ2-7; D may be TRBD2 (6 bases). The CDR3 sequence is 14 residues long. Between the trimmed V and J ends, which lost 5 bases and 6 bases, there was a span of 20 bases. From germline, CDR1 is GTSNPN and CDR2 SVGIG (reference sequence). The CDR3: CAWGPGLLSPEQYF. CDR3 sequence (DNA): TGTGCCTGGGGGCCGGGACTCCTGTCCCCCGAGCAGTACTTC.

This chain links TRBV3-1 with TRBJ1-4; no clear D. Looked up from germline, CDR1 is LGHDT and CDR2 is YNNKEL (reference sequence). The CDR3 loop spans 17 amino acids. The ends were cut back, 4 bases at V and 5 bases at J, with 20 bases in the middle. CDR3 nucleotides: TGTGCCAGCAGCCTAAGTCTATTAAGGAGAGCGAATGAAAAACTGTTTTTT. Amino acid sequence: CASSLSLLRRANEKLFF.

The CDR3 protein is CAINPGQGLETQYF. The CDR3 DNA reads TGTGCCATCAACCCGGGACAGGGACTAGAGACCCAGTACTTC. The gene calls are TRBV10-3 and TRBJ2-5; TRBD1 agrees at 9 bases. The CDR3 is 14 amino acids. V was clipped by 7 bases and J by 4 bases; unmatched bases: 7. Germline CDR1 is ENHRY and CDR2 is SYGVKD.